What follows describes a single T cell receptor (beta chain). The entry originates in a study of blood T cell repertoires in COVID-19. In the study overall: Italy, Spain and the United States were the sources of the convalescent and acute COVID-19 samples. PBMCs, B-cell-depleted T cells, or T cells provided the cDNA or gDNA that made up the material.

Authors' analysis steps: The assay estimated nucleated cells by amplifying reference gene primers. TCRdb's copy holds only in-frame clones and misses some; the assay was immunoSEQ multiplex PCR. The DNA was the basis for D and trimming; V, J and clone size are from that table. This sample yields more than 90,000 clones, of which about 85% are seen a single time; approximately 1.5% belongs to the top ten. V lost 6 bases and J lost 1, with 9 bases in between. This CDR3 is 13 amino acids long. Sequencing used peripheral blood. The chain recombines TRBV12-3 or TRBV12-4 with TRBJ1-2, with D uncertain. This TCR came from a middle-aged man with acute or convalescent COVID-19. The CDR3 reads CASSLLRNYGYTF. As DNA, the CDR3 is TGTGCCAGCAGCCTTCTCCGTAACTATGGCTACACCTTC.